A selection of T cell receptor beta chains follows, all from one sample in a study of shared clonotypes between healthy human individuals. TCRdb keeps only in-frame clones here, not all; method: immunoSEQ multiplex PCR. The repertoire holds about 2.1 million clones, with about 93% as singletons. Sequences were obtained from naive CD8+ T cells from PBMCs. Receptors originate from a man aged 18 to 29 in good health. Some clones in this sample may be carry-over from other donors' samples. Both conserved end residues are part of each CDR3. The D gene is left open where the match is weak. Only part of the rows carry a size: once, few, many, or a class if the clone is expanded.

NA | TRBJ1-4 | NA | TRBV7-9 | CASSLSDGFEKLFF | TGTGCCAGCAGTCTCTCCGACGGCTTTGAAAAACTGTTTTTT
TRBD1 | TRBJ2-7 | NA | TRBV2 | CASKEAGGTSYEQYF | TGTGCCAGCAAAGAGGCAGGGGGCACCTCCTACGAGCAGTACTTC
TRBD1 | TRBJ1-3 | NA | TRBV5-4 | CASSSGQGAVLSGNTIYF | TGTGCCAGCAGCTCGGGACAGGGGGCGGTTTTAAGTGGAAACACCATATATTTT
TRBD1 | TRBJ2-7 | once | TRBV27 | CASALGQAYEQYF | TGTGCCAGCGCTTTGGGACAGGCCTACGAGCAGTACTTC
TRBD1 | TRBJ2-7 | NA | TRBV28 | CASSLSLSQPTGDSYEQYF | TGTGCCAGCAGTTTATCATTAAGTCAACCGACAGGGGACTCCTACGAGCAGTACTTC
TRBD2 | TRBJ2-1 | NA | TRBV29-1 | CSVVGGLAGNEQFF | TGCAGCGTTGTTGGGGGACTAGCGGGTAATGAGCAGTTCTTC
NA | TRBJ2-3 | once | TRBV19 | CASSLDWTSTDTQYF | TGTGCCAGTAGTTTGGACTGGACTAGCACAGATACGCAGTATTTT
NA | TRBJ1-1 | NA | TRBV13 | CASSLDGKNTEAFF | TGTGCCAGCAGCTTGGACGGTAAGAACACTGAAGCTTTCTTT
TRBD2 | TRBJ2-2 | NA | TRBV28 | CASSLGAGASTGELFF | TGTGCCAGCAGTTTAGGAGCGGGAGCCAGCACCGGGGAGCTGTTTTTT
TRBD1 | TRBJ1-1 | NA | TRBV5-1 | CASSWGQGANTEAFF | TGCGCCAGCAGCTGGGGACAGGGGGCTAACACTGAAGCTTTCTTT
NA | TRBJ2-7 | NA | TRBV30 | CAWSPHKTITYEQYF | TGTGCCTGGAGTCCCCATAAGACAATAACCTACGAGCAGTACTTC
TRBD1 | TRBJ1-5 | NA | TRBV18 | CASSPTRGQNQPQHF | TGTGCCAGCTCGCCGACCAGGGGGCAAAATCAGCCCCAGCATTTT
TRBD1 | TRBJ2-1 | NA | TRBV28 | CASRGTAYSYNEQFF | TGTGCCAGCAGAGGGACAGCTTACTCCTACAATGAGCAGTTCTTC
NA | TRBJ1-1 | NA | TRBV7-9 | CASSLRVTEAFF | TGTGCCAGCAGCTTACGGGTCACTGAAGCTTTCTTT
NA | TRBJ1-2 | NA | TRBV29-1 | CSVPEAHGYTF | TGCAGCGTTCCAGAAGCTCATGGCTACACCTTC
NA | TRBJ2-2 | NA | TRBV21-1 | CASTDVKERVRAPLGGELFF | TGTGCCAGCACCGACGTAAAAGAAAGGGTCCGGGCACCCCTGGGCGGGGAGCTGTTTTTT